This TCR beta chain came from a study of response to subunit inactivated influenza vaccine (dated by TCRdb to the late 2010s). For the wider study: Deep quantitative profiling of the T cell receptor repertoire was used in the study to follow responses to a trivalent subunit inactivated influenza vaccine. The full study reports these points: The authors suggested that each seasonal influenza vaccination may recruit only a limited number of new T cells.

This clonotype came up many times. The antigen it binds to is not known. It has no much larger one-base neighbor in the sample; base qualities were not kept. The CDR3 has 13 amino acids, counting the end cysteine and phenylalanine. Just CDR3 DNA is preserved here, 39 bases in frame from base 1. V gives up 4 bases and J gives up 2 bases, and the segment between their germline ends measures 6 bases. The germline V gene (reference sequence) gives CDR1 as LGHDT and CDR2 as YNNKEL. The library was built by means of RT-PCR. Instrument on record: Illumina HiSeq 2500. The public reads were run again by TCRdb, first through fastp at Q25 and then through MiXCR, and only productive beta chains were kept. CDR3 protein sequences are deduplicated, and each keeps its most common genes and DNA. The sample includes 600,000 to 850,000 distinct CDR3 sequences, with approximately 15% observed a single time. The ten largest clones capture 7.6% of the sample.

The receptor comes from a man aged 45-65 years who received an inactivated influenza vaccine. Donor details come from another sample of the same person, matched by shared clones. Sequences were derived from PBMCs from blood, sampled around two weeks before vaccination. This receptor chain uses TRBV3-1 and TRBJ1-5, with TRBD1 as a weak D call on 5 bases. The nucleotide sequence reads as follows: TGTGCCAGCAGCCGGGGGGGCAATCAGCCCCAGCATTTT. This is translated as CASSRGGNQPQHF.